These 10 T cell receptor beta chains came from one sample sequenced in a study of blood T cell repertoires in COVID-19. The repertoire was sequenced with immunoSEQ multiplex PCR; TCRdb's copy has only in-frame clones and lacks some. The sample contains approximately 260,000 clones, approximately 86% of which appear only once. The sequenced sample was PBMCs or T cells enriched from blood (not recorded which). Source of these receptors: a woman aged 40 to 55 with acute COVID-19.

V usage is TRBV27 and J usage is TRBJ1-6; tentative D call: TRBD1 (5 bases). This CDR3 spans 15 amino acids. The V gene lost 2 bases and the J gene lost 10 bases, with 15 bases spanning the gap. Germline values: CDR1 MNHEY, CDR2 SMNVEV (reference sequence). CDR3 residues: CASSLLQGSRSPLHF. The CDR3 DNA reads TGTGCCAGCAGTTTACTTCAGGGATCGAGGTCACCCCTCCACTTT.

CDR3 sequence: CASKGTSVTGELFF. Written as DNA, the CDR3 is TGTGCCAGTAAGGGGACTAGCGTAACCGGGGAGCTGTTTTTT. V usage is TRBV19 and J usage is TRBJ2-2; TRBD2 aligns across 10 bases. The germline gives CDR1 LNHDA, CDR2 SQIVND (reference sequence). The CDR3 contains 14 residues. V trimming: 7 bases; J trimming: 5 bases; junction bases outside the gene matches: 4.

The chain uses TRBV15 and TRBJ2-3; D is uncertain. V was trimmed by 0 bases and J by 2 bases, leaving 9 bases between them. The CDR3 is 15 residues long. Germline loops: CDR1 LNHNV, CDR2 YYDKDF (reference sequence). CDR3 loop: CATSRDRGLTDTQYF. The CDR3 bases are TGTGCCACCAGCAGAGATCGCGGCCTCACAGATACGCAGTATTTT. The full variable domain, in which reference TRBV15 and TRBJ2-3 provide the parts outside the CDR3, is DAMVIQNPRYQVTQFGKPVTLSCSQTLNHNVMYWYQQKSSQAPKLLFHYYDKDFNNEADTPDNFQSRRPNTSFCFLDIRSPGLGDTAMYLCATSRDRGLTDTQYFGPGTRLTVL.

The count of this clone is one. The rearrangement joins TRBV3-1 (or the pseudogene TRBV3-2) to TRBJ2-7; 8 bases fit TRBD2. Germline V gene data show CDR1 as LGHDT and CDR2 as YNNKEL (reference sequence). The ends lost 5 bases at V and 1 base at J; junction bases unmatched: 4. The CDR3 contains 14 residues. CDR3 sequence: CASSRAGVSYEQYF. The DNA for the CDR3 is TGTGCCAGCAGCAGAGCGGGAGTATCCTACGAGCAGTACTTC.

Concerning this clone itself: Germline and junction disagree at one end, which may indicate a read error. The V gene is TRBV18, the J gene TRBJ1-1, with D possibly being TRBD1 (6 bases). The CDR3 loop spans 16 amino acids. CDR1 is KGHSH, CDR2 LQKENI, per germline. The DNA of the CDR3 is TGTGCCAGCTCCCCACCGGCAGGACAGCAGAACACTGAAGCTTTCTTT. Amino acid sequence: CASSPPAGQQNTEAFF.

This chain uses TRBV28 with TRBJ2-4; perhaps TRBD2 as D (5 bases). The CDR3 covers 16 residues. Trimming shortened V by 1 base and J by 0 bases, and 10 bases separated the two germline ends. Germline V CDR1 and CDR2: MDHEN, SYDVKM. The CDR3 DNA sequence: TGTGCCAGCAGTTTATTTTTTAGCGCAGCCAAAAACATTCAGTACTTC. Translating it yields CASSLFFSAAKNIQYF.

This clone is a singleton in its sample. This chain links TRBV11-2 with TRBJ1-3, with D unresolved. The CDR3 totals 15 residues. The V end was cut by 0 bases, the J end by 3 bases, with 9 bases between. The germline V gene encodes CDR1 SGHAT and CDR2 FQNNGV. The CDR3 loop reads CASSLDIEIGNTIYF. DNA for the CDR3: TGTGCCAGCAGCTTAGATATAGAGATTGGAAACACCATATATTTT. Combining the CDR3 with reference TRBV11-2 and TRBJ1-3 gives the whole variable domain EAGVAQSPRYKIIEKRQSVAFWCNPISGHATLYWYQQILGQGPKLLIQFQNNGVVDDSQLPKDRFSAERLKGVDSTLKIQPAKLEDSAVYLCASSLDIEIGNTIYFGEGSWLTVV.

The chain recombines TRBV2 with TRBJ2-7; maybe TRBD1 (6 bases). The CDR3 has 13 residues. Per germline, CDR1 SNHLY and CDR2 FYNNEI. V was clipped by 6 bases and J by 4 bases, with 13 bases between them. CDR3 DNA sequence: TGTGCCAGCAGGAGACAGGTGAAGTACGAGCAGTACTTC. Residues: CASRRQVKYEQYF. The full variable domain, in which reference TRBV2 and TRBJ2-7 provide the parts outside the CDR3, is EPEVTQTPSHQVTQMGQEVILRCVPISNHLYFYWYRQILGQKVEFLVSFYNNEISEKSEIFDDQFSVERPDGSNFTLKIRSTKLEDSAMYFCASRRQVKYEQYFGPGTRLTVT.

The chain recombines TRBV28 with TRBJ1-5; D gene unclear. CDR1 and CDR2 from the germline V gene are MDHEN and SYDVKM. The CDR3 is 13 amino acids. V was clipped by 4 bases and J by 6 bases, with 10 bases between them. This chain's CDR3 is CASSSFRGQPQHF. The CDR3 DNA follows: TGTGCCAGCAGTTCCTTCCGAGGTCAGCCCCAGCATTTT.

The chain links TRBV5-4 to TRBJ2-5; 8 bases are a match to TRBD1. V shed 0 bases, J shed 5 bases, and the junction held 6 bases outside the gene matches. The germline V gene encodes CDR1 SGHNT and CDR2 YYREEE (reference sequence). The CDR3 contains 15 residues. The CDR3, as DNA: TGTGCCAGCAGCTTGGCGGCAGGGGGCGAGGAGACCCAGTACTTC. Amino acid sequence: CASSLAAGGEETQYF.